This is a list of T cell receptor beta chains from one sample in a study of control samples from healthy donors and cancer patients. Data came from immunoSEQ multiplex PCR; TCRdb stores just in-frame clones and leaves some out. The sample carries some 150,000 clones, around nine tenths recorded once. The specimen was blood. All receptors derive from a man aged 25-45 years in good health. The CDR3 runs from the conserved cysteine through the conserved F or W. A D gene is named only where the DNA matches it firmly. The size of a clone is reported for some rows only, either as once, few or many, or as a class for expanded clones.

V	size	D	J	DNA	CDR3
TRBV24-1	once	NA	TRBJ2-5	TGTGCCACCAGTGCAGGTGGACAGTTACAAGAGACCCAGTACTTC	CATSAGGQLQETQYF
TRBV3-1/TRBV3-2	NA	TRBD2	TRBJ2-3	TGTGCCAGCAGCCAAGCCAATAGCGGGAGGGCGGCAGATACGCAGTATTTT	CASSQANSGRAADTQYF
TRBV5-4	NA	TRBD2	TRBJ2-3	TGTGCCAGCACCCCGGGGGAGGGACGGACCACAGATACGCAGTATTTT	CASTPGEGRTTDTQYF
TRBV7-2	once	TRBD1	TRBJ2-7	TGTGCCAGCACAGGACAGGGGGCTTACGAGCAGTACTTC	CASTGQGAYEQYF
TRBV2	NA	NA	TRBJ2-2	TGTGCCACCAAGACCGAGTCTAAGGGCACCGGGGAGCTGTTTTTT	CATKTESKGTGELFF
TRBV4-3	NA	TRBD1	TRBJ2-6	TGCGCCAGCAGCCCGGGACAGCGTATTAAGTCTGGGGCCAACGTCCTGACTTTC	CASSPGQRIKSGANVLTF
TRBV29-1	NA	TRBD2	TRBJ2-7	TGCAGCGTTGTAGACCAGCGGGGGGGCTACGAGCAGTACTTC	CSVVDQRGGYEQYF
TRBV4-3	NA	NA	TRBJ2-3	TGCGCCAGCAGCCCGATGGGAGGGGGGCGGAGAAGCGATACGCAGTATTTT	CASSPMGGGRRSDTQYF
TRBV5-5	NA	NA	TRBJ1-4	TGTGCCAGCAGCTTGCGGGGCGTGGGAGAAAAACTGTTTTTT	CASSLRGVGEKLFF
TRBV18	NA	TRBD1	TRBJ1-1	TGTGCCAGCTCACCATACACAGGGGGCACTGAAGCTTTCTTT	CASSPYTGGTEAFF
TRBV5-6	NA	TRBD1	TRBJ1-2	TGTGCCAGCAGCTCGCGGGACAGGGGCCCCTTTGTATATGGCTACACCTTC	CASSSRDRGPFVYGYTF
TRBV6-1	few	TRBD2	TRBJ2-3	TGTGCCAGCAGTGAAATCGTAGCGGGAGGTGGCACAGATACGCAGTATTTT	CASSEIVAGGGTDTQYF
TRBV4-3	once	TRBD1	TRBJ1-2	TGCGCCAGCAGCCAAGGAAGGACAGGAGACTATGGCTACACCTTC	CASSQGRTGDYGYTF
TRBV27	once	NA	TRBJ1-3	TGTGCCAGCAGCTACAGGCCGTCTGGAAACACCATATATTTT	CASSYRPSGNTIYF
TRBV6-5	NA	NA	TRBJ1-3	TGTGCCAGCAGGCCTCCGGGCCGCTCTGGAAACACCATATATTTT	CASRPPGRSGNTIYF
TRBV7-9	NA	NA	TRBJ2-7	TGTGCCAGCAGCTCATCCCGGGTCAGGGGAGGCGAGCAGTACTTC	CASSSSRVRGGEQYF
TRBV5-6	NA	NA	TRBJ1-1	TGTGCCAGCAGCTTGGGGACGGACATGAACACTGAAGCTTTCTTT	CASSLGTDMNTEAFF
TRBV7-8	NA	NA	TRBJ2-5	TGTGCCAGCAGCTTCAGGGTACAAGAGACCCAGTACTTC	CASSFRVQETQYF
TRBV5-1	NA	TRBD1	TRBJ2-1	TGCGCCAGCAGCTTGCAGACCGGGACAGGGTACAATGAGCAGTTCTTC	CASSLQTGTGYNEQFF
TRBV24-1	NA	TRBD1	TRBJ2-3	TGTGCCACCAGTGAAGAACAGGGGACAACAGATACGCAGTATTTT	CATSEEQGTTDTQYF
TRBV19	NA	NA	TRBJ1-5	TGTGCCAGTAATCAACAGGGTAGGGGTCAGCCCCAGCATTTT	CASNQQGRGQPQHF
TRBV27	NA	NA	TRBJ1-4	TGTGCCAGCAGTTGGGTTGACTCTAATGAAAAACTGTTTTTT	CASSWVDSNEKLFF
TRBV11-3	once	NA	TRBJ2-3	TGTGCCAGCAGCTTAGGTGGAACAGATACGCAGTATTTT	CASSLGGTDTQYF
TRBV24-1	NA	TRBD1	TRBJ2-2	TGTGCCACCAGTGAGCGGACAGGGGGCACCGGGGAGCTGTTTTTT	CATSERTGGTGELFF
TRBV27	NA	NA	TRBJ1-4	TGTGCCAGCAGTCAGTGGGCGCGGGCTAATGAAAAACTGTTTTTT	CASSQWARANEKLFF
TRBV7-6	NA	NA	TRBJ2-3	TGTGCCAGCAGCTTTCGGGACACCATCCGCCCAGATACGCAGTATTTT	CASSFRDTIRPDTQYF
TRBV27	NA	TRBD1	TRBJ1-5	TGTGCCAGCTTCACGCCCGGGACAGGCAATCAGCCCCAGCATTTT	CASFTPGTGNQPQHF
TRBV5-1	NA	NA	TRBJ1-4	TGCGCCAGCAGCTACGTGGTAACGGTTGATGAAAAACTGTTTTTT	CASSYVVTVDEKLFF
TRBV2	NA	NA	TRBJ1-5	TGTGCCAGCAGTGAAGCGCGAGGGATCGGCCTCAATCAGCCCCAGCATTTT	CASSEARGIGLNQPQHF
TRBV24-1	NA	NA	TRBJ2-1	TGTGCCACCAGTGACGTGAGTGTAAATTATGAGCAGTTCTTC	CATSDVSVNYEQFF
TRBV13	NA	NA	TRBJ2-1	TGTGCCAGCAGCTTAGGCGGGGAATACAATGAGCAGTTCTTC	CASSLGGEYNEQFF
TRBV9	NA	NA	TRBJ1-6	TGTGCCAGCAAACTAGGGGATGATAATTCACCCCTCCACTTT	CASKLGDDNSPLHF
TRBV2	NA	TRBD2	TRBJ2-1	TGTGCCAAGGAAATAGCGGGAGGGCTGGGCAATGAGCAGTTCTTC	CAKEIAGGLGNEQFF
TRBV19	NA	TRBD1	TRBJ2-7	TGTGCCAGTAGAGCCGGGACAGGGGGCGCGTACGAGCAGTACTTC	CASRAGTGGAYEQYF
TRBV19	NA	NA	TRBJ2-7	TGTGCCAGTAGTACGGGACTTTCCTACGAGCAGTACTTC	CASSTGLSYEQYF
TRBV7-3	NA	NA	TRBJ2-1	TGTGCCAGCAGCTTAGGCAGTTTCTCCTACAATGAGCAGTTCTTC	CASSLGSFSYNEQFF
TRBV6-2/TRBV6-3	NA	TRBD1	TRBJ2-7	TGTGCCAGCAGTTGGGACAGCATCTCCTACGAGCAGTACTTC	CASSWDSISYEQYF
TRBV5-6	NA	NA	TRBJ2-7	TGTGCCAGCAGCTCACCCCCGGGACTTCCGAGCTCCTACGAGCAGTACTTC	CASSSPPGLPSSYEQYF
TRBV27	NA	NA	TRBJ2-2	TGTGCCAGCAGTTTAGGAGGGGTCGACACCGGGGAGCTGTTTTTT	CASSLGGVDTGELFF
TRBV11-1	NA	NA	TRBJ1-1	TGTGCCAGCAGCTTATGGGGGAACACTGAAGCTTTCTTT	CASSLWGNTEAFF
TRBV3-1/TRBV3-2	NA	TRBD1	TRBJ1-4	TGTGCCAGCAGCCACCTCGGACAGGGCGGGGGTGAAAAACTGTTTTTT	CASSHLGQGGGEKLFF
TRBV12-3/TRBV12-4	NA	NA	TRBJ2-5	TGTGCCAGCAGCCCCCCCGCCCTAGAGACCCAGTACTTC	CASSPPALETQYF
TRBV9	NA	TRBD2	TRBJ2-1	TGTGCCAGCAGCCACCCGACTAGCGGGGGGCCGGGTGAGCAGTTCTTC	CASSHPTSGGPGEQFF
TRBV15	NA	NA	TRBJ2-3	TGTGCCACCAGCAGATTAGGGGGTGCAGATACGCAGTATTTT	CATSRLGGADTQYF
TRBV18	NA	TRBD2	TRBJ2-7	TGTGCCAGCTCATCAACTAGCGGACCCCTTTACGAGCAGTACTTC	CASSSTSGPLYEQYF
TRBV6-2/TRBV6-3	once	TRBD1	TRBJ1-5	TGTGCCAGCAGTTACGTGGCAGGGGGGAATCAGCCCCAGCATTTT	CASSYVAGGNQPQHF
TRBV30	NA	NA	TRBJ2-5	TGTGCCTGGAGGAACAGTTTGCTCCAAGAGACCCAGTACTTC	CAWRNSLLQETQYF
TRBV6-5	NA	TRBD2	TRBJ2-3	TGTGCCAGCAGTCTAGCGGGGATCACAGATACGCAGTATTTT	CASSLAGITDTQYF
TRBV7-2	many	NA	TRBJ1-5	TGTGCCAGCAGCTTGAACCCCCGGGTTTCCCCCCTACGCAATCAGCCCCAGCATTTT	CASSLNPRVSPLRNQPQHF
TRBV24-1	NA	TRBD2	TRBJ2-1	TGTGCCACCAGTGACCGTCCGGGACTAGCGGGGGGCGCATACAATGAGCAGTTCTTC	CATSDRPGLAGGAYNEQFF
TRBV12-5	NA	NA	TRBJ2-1	TGTGCTAGTGGACCTGCCGCGGAGGCTTACAATGAGCAGTTCTTC	CASGPAAEAYNEQFF
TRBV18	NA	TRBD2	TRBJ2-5	TGTGCCAGCTCACCCGGGACTAGCGGGACCACCCAGTACTTC	CASSPGTSGTTQYF
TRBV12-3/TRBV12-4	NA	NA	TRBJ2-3	TGTGCCAGCTCCTCTCAAGATACGCAGTATTTT	CASSSQDTQYF
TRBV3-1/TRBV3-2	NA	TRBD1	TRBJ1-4	TGTGCCAGCAGCCAAGATTTCCAGGGGGATGAAAAACTGTTTTTT	CASSQDFQGDEKLFF
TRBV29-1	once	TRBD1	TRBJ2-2	TGCAGCGGCCACAGGGGGCGGACCGGGGAGCTGTTTTTT	CSGHRGRTGELFF
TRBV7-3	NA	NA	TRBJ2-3	TGTGCCAGCAGCATAGGGGGTAGGGCAGATACGCAGTATTTT	CASSIGGRADTQYF
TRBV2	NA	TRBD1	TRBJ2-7	TGTGCCAGCAACAGGGGACAGGGCTACGAGCAGTACTTC	CASNRGQGYEQYF
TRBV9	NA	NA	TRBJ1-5	TGTGCCAGCAGCGGCCGGGACTCCAGACAGCCCCAGCATTTT	CASSGRDSRQPQHF
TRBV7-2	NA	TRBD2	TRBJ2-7	TGTGCCAGCAGCCCTATGGGACTAGCGGGCTACGAGCAGTACTTC	CASSPMGLAGYEQYF
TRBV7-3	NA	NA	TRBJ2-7	TGTGCCAGCAGCTTGGACAGCTCCTACGAGCAGTACTTC	CASSLDSSYEQYF